The next 12 T cell receptor beta chains were all read from a single sample in a study of post-analysis software for immune sequencing data. Notes on the study in general: TRBV segments more frequent in patients than in controls numbered a few and included TRBV5-6, TRBV5-1 and TRBV20-1.

Sequencing libraries made from TCR beta cDNA carried unique molecular identifiers. TCRdb re-analysed the PCR reads in MiXCR, keeping a single row per CDR3 protein. There are about 820,000 distinct CDR3 sequences in the sample; roughly half occur only once, and about 4.8% lies in the top ten. No antigen is known for these receptors. The sequenced sample was blood. The origin of the receptors is a girl aged 5-17 years with multiple sclerosis.

The chain carries TRBV5-1 and TRBJ2-1; a possible D gene is TRBD1 (6 bases). The V end was cut by 4 bases, the J end by 5 bases, with 16 bases between. CDR1 is SGHRS, CDR2 YFSETQ, per germline. The length of the CDR3 is 15 residues. The CDR3 loop is CASSGAPPGDNEQFF. The DNA for the CDR3 is TGCGCCAGCAGCGGAGCCCCCCCAGGGGACAATGAGCAGTTCTTC.

The chain uses TRBV4-1 and TRBJ1-2, with D possibly TRBD1 on 5 matching bases. The germline gives CDR1 MGHRA, CDR2 YSYEKL. This CDR3 is built from 16 residues. Trimming left V 0 bases short and J 0 bases short, with 11 bases between. This CDR3 is CASSQDLDRANYGYTF. CDR3 coding DNA: TGCGCCAGCAGCCAAGATCTCGACAGAGCTAACTATGGCTACACCTTC.

The V call is TRBV15, the J call TRBJ1-5; D remains ambiguous. Trimming shortened V by 7 bases and J by 0 bases, and 10 bases separated the two germline ends. Germline assignment: CDR1 LNHNV and CDR2 YYDKDF (reference sequence). The CDR3 covers 14 residues. The CDR3 protein is CATMAEYSNQPQHF. CDR3 bases: TGTGCCACCATGGCGGAATATAGCAATCAGCCCCAGCATTTT.

The V gene is TRBV27, the J gene TRBJ2-6, with 8 bases lining up with TRBD2. Germline V CDR1 and CDR2: MNHEY, SMNVEV (reference sequence). The CDR3 has 16 residues. Trimming took 7 bases from V and 5 from J; bases not matched to a gene: 10. The CDR3 spells CASNRTSYLWANVLTF. In DNA form, the CDR3 reads TGTGCCAGCAACAGGACTAGCTATCTTTGGGCCAACGTCCTGACTTTC.

The rearrangement links TRBV29-1 to TRBJ2-4; the match to TRBD2 covers 15 bases. The CDR3 is 19 amino acids. Germline loops: CDR1 SQVTM, CDR2 ANQGSEA. Trimming at V came to 0 bases and at J to 13 bases, leaving 19 bases not matched to a gene. The CDR3 sequence: CSVEDLPKGLAGGYNEQYF. CDR3 DNA sequence: TGCAGCGTTGAAGATCTCCCCAAGGGACTAGCGGGGGGTTACAATGAGCAGTACTTC.

This chain links TRBV18 with TRBJ2-1, with TRBD2 identical over 8 bases. Unmatched junction bases numbered 14, after V lost 2 bases and J lost 8 bases. This CDR3 has 17 amino acids. Germline-derived CDR1 and CDR2 are KGHSH and LQKENI. The DNA for the CDR3 is TGTGCCAGCTCACCAAGGTGGGTAGCGGGATCTCCGGATGAGCAGTTCTTC. Translating it yields CASSPRWVAGSPDEQFF.

The J gene is TRBJ1-5, the V gene TRBV5-1; no firm D call. The CDR3 covers 13 residues. V gave up 1 base and J gave up 5 bases, with 7 bases separating them. CDR1 and CDR2 from the germline V gene are SGHRS and YFSETQ. The CDR3 spells CASSLTADQPQHF. DNA for the CDR3: TGCGCCAGCAGCTTGACAGCCGATCAGCCCCAGCATTTT.

The genes are TRBV5-1 and TRBJ2-7, with TRBD1 matching 9 bases. CDR1 SGHRS and CDR2 YFSETQ come from the germline V gene. The CDR3 is 14 amino acids. The junction had 6 bases not matched to a gene; V was cut back by 3 bases and J by 5 bases. CDR3 protein: CASSSGRTGDEQYF. The CDR3 nucleotides read TGCGCCAGCAGCTCCGGTCGGACAGGGGACGAGCAGTACTTC.

This chain uses TRBV2 with TRBJ2-3; no firm D call. From germline, CDR1 is SNHLY and CDR2 FYNNEI. V was trimmed by 3 bases and J by 5 bases, leaving 15 bases between them. This CDR3 spans 15 amino acids. CDR3 loop: CASSEYRSRVDTQYF. The CDR3 coding sequence is TGTGCCAGCAGTGAGTACCGGAGTCGGGTAGATACGCAGTATTTT.

The CDR3 here is CASSRDRLTIGQFF. The CDR3 DNA follows: TGTGCCAGCAGCCGGGACAGGCTTACCATTGGGCAGTTCTTC. The rearrangement joins TRBV6-1 to TRBJ2-1; 8 bases are shared with TRBD1. The CDR3 length is 14 residues. Germline CDR1 and CDR2: MNHNS and SASEGT. J lost 12 bases, V lost 6 bases, and 13 bases had no gene match.

The chain employs TRBV20-1 and TRBJ2-3; D gene ambiguous. CDR1 and CDR2 (germline): DFQATT, SNEGSKA (reference sequence). CDR3 length: 12 residues. The CDR3 sequence is CMPWSTGDTQYF. CDR3 nucleotides: TGCATGCCTTGGTCGACTGGGGATACGCAGTATTTT.

The V and J genes are TRBV2 and TRBJ2-5; D is unclear. TRBJ2-7 explains the end of the DNA better; the J call may be wrong. The germline gives CDR1 SNHLY, CDR2 FYNNEI. This CDR3 is built from 14 residues. The DNA for the CDR3 is TGTGCCAGCAGTGAGGCCTCCCCACCCTACGAGCAGTACTTC. This codes for CASSEASPPYEQYF.